Described below is a single TCR beta chain sequence and its context. The data were taken from a study of blood T cell repertoires in COVID-19. Germline V gene sequence: CDR1 LNHNV, CDR2 YYDKDF (reference sequence). CDR3 length: 13 residues. V lost 1 base to trimming and J lost 1 base, with 4 bases between them. Sequencing used immunoSEQ multiplex PCR; TCRdb keeps in-frame clones, though not all of them. Seen here are under 200,000 clones, around nine tenths observed once, and the top ten hold over 3.5%. The specimen was peripheral blood. The chain links TRBV15 to TRBJ1-1; no clear D gene. The receptor comes from a man aged 18-30 years with active or convalescent COVID-19. The CDR3 spells CATSRGENTEAFF. In DNA form, the CDR3 reads TGTGCCACCAGCAGAGGCGAGAACACTGAAGCTTTCTTT.